This TCR beta chain was recorded in a study of blood T cell repertoires in COVID-19 (dated by TCRdb to the early 2020s). With respect to the entire study: Collaborator samples came from the United States, Italy and Spain and covered acute and convalescent phases of COVID-19. The prospective study material was composed of cDNA or gDNA derived from T cells, B-cell-depleted T cells, or PBMCs. Subjects who had been exposed to COVID-19, were actively infected with it, or had recovered from it provided the deeply sampled blood TCRbeta repertoires that made up the dataset. The repertoires were released in a freely available public database meant as a resource for research on the immune response to SARS-CoV-2. Samples were obtained from the ongoing ImmuneRACE study (first 160 participants) and from 1,254 subjects provided by 6 global collaborators. Nearly every sample came with metadata listing a de-identified subject ID, COVID-19 status, age in years and sex. Where available, HLA class I and class II types were taken from metadata supplied by the sample provider and were not determined by assay-based typing.

A note on this clone: The target of this receptor is not known. No much larger clone is present one base from it, and per-base qualities are unavailable.

TCRbeta CDR3 regions were amplified from genomic DNA using the immunoSEQ Assay, a bias-controlled multiplex PCR. Per the source publication's procedure: The number of nucleated cells in each sample was estimated from the amplification of reference gene primers within the assay. Sequence reads were collapsed and filtered to measure the absolute abundance of every unique TCRbeta CDR3 rearrangement. For each sample, productive Simpson clonality was calculated as the square root of Simpson's diversity index across productive rearrangements. TCRdb provides this immuneACCESS table in a form limited to in-frame rearrangements. Some clones are lacking; in checked studies, under half of them reflect an unresolved V gene, and why the rest are absent is not known. The DNA was the basis for D and trimming; V, J and clone size are from that table. The sample includes 120,000 or so clones, with around nine tenths observed a single time. The top ten constitute more than 2% of the sample.

The CDR3 numbers 15 residues from cysteine through phenylalanine. Kept here is only the CDR3 DNA, which spans 45 bases and is read in frame from base 1. As encoded in the germline V gene, CDR1 is MGHDK while CDR2 is SYGVNS. The trim is 1 base for V and 1 base for J, with a gap of 10 bases between the germline ends. What the study reported, not specific to this receptor: How much clinical and demographic metadata was included differed by source and by participant, and the metadata was provided uncurated.

The collaborating institutions used their own protocols to collect whole blood in K2EDTA tubes. For TCRbeta analysis, collaborators shipped samples as frozen whole blood, isolated PBMCs, or DNA extracted from either of those sample types. The rearrangement combines TRBV25-1 with TRBJ1-1; no D segment can be confidently identified. Material for sequencing was peripheral blood. The clonotype comes from a woman aged 45-65 years with acute or convalescent COVID-19. This receptor carries the CDR3 CASSELDSSNTEAFF. The DNA is TGTGCCAGCAGTGAATTGGACTCCTCGAACACTGAAGCTTTCTTT.